These 24 T cell receptor beta chains share one sample of origin, sequenced in a study of beta chain features in type 1 diabetes. As every portion of the isolated RNA was reverse transcribed, the sequencing read expressed TCRB transcripts. This table comes from immunoSEQ multiplex PCR, and its TCRdb copy is limited to in-frame clones, with some not included. The profile shows approximately 330,000 clones, 11% of them singletons. Sequenced sample: naive CD4+ T cells from blood. All receptors derive from a woman aged 25 to 39 in good health.

This clone appeared a few times. The chain recombines TRBV7-2 with TRBJ2-5, with D maybe TRBD2 (6 bases). V lost 1 base and J 3 bases, leaving 12 bases between the germline ends. Germline CDR1 SGHTA, CDR2 FQGNSA. The length of the CDR3 is 15 residues. CDR3 amino acids: CASSLVFGSEETQYF. The CDR3 nucleotides are TGTGCCAGCAGCTTAGTTTTCGGGAGCGAAGAGACCCAGTACTTC. Variable domain in full (rest from reference TRBV7-2 and TRBJ2-5): GAGVSQSPSNKVTEKGKDVELRCDPISGHTALYWYRQSLGQGLEFLIYFQGNSAPDKSGLPSDRFSAERTGGSVSTLTIQRTQQEDSAVYLCASSLVFGSEETQYFGPGTRLLVL.

V and J are TRBV7-2 and TRBJ2-1, with no clear D. With 1 base removed from V and 5 bases from J, the gap between germline ends came to 9 bases. Germline CDR1 is SGHTA and CDR2 is FQGNSA. CDR3 length: 14 amino acids. The CDR3 coding sequence is TGTGCCAGCAGCTTAGAACTGCTAAACAATGAGCAGTTCTTC. This encodes CASSLELLNNEQFF. The full variable domain, in which reference TRBV7-2 and TRBJ2-1 provide the parts outside the CDR3, is GAGVSQSPSNKVTEKGKDVELRCDPISGHTALYWYRQSLGQGLEFLIYFQGNSAPDKSGLPSDRFSAERTGGSVSTLTIQRTQQEDSAVYLCASSLELLNNEQFFGPGTRLTVL.

V is TRBV7-9 and J is TRBJ1-1; no clear D gene. The CDR3 extends over 15 amino acids. V was shortened by 1 base and J by 1 base, with 10 bases between the two germline ends. Germline V gene lookup returns CDR1 SEHNR and CDR2 FQNEAQ (reference sequence). CDR3 protein: CASSLGHRRNTEAFF. The CDR3 nucleotides read TGTGCCAGCAGCTTAGGGCATCGAAGGAACACTGAAGCTTTCTTT.

The chain is built from TRBV5-4 and TRBJ2-7; 7 nucleotides match TRBD1. The germline gives CDR1 SGHNT, CDR2 YYREEE (reference sequence). CDR3 length equals 15 residues. Losses at the gene ends were 2 bases for V and 3 bases for J; bases not matched to a gene: 8. The CDR3 loop is CASSLGPGQHYEQYF. In nucleotides, the CDR3 is TGTGCCAGCAGCTTAGGCCCGGGACAGCACTACGAGCAGTACTTC.

This clone has more than one count but fewer than ten. This rearrangement joins TRBV5-4 to TRBJ2-7; 10 bases match TRBD2. Per the germline V gene, CDR1 is SGHNT and CDR2 is YYREEE (reference sequence). V lost 2 bases and J lost 4; bases outside the gene matches: 6. The CDR3 is 15 amino acids. CDR3 residues: CASSLPGTSAYEQYF. The CDR3 region has the DNA TGTGCCAGCAGCTTACCCGGGACTAGCGCGTACGAGCAGTACTTC.

V and J are TRBV5-1 and TRBJ2-1, with 14 bases matching TRBD2. Trimming cost V 0 bases and J 5 bases; bases outside gene matches: 4. This CDR3 comprises 17 residues. Germline V gene data show CDR1 as SGHRS and CDR2 as YFSETQ. This CDR3 is CASSLGGLAGAHNEQFF. The DNA for the CDR3 is TGCGCCAGCAGCTTGGGGGGACTAGCGGGAGCGCACAATGAGCAGTTCTTC.

V is TRBV5-1 and J is TRBJ1-4, with 7 bases fitting TRBD1. After removal of 7 bases from V and 5 bases from J, the junction contained 14 bases not matched to a gene. Germline V gene data show CDR1 as SGHRS and CDR2 as YFSETQ. This CDR3 region has 16 residues. The CDR3 reads CASEGQLPIPNEKLFF. In DNA form, the CDR3 reads TGCGCCAGCGAGGGACAGCTCCCCATCCCGAATGAAAAACTGTTTTTT.

This clone was counted between two and nine times. The V gene is TRBV6-5, the J gene TRBJ1-1; 7 nucleotides align to TRBD1. Per the germline V gene, CDR1 is MNHEY and CDR2 is SVGAGI. CDR3 length equals 14 residues. The V gene end was trimmed by 6 bases and the J gene end by 5 bases; junction bases not matched to a gene: 9. CDR3 nucleotides: TGTGCCAGCAGCGTCGACAGGGTGTGGACTGAAGCTTTCTTT. Translating it yields CASSVDRVWTEAFF.

The genes are TRBV9 and TRBJ2-1; TRBD1 is a possible D gene (6 bases). The germline V gene encodes CDR1 SGDLS and CDR2 YYNGEE. The CDR3 runs 19 residues. Trimming took 4 bases from V and 0 from J, leaving 23 bases between them. CDR3 DNA sequence: TGTGCCAGCAGCAATACCGGGACAAGAAAAGAAAGCTCCTACAATGAGCAGTTCTTC. Translating gives CASSNTGTRKESSYNEQFF.

This chain links TRBV5-1 with TRBJ2-1, with 10 bases aligning to TRBD2. J gave up 4 bases and V 3 bases, and 16 bases lay outside the gene matches. CDR3 length equals 19 residues. From germline, CDR1 is SGHRS and CDR2 YFSETQ. CDR3 bases: TGCGCCAGCAGCTACTACCTCTCTACCGGGACTAGCGCGTACAATGAGCAGTTCTTC. As protein: CASSYYLSTGTSAYNEQFF.

This clone has just a few counts. The chain joins TRBV11-2 to TRBJ2-7, with TRBD1 matching 7 bases. CDR3 size: 15 residues. Germline V gene sequence: CDR1 SGHAT, CDR2 FQNNGV. V was clipped by 5 bases and J by 0 bases; unmatched bases: 7. The CDR3 DNA follows: TGTGCCAGCAGCCGCCTGGGGACAGCCTCCTACGAGCAGTACTTC. Protein product: CASSRLGTASYEQYF.

The table lists this clone with a few counts. The chain has TRBV6-5 and TRBJ2-1, with 8 bases lining up with TRBD2. The V gene's germline CDR1 is MNHEY and CDR2 SVGAGI. J lost 6 bases, V lost 2 bases, and 6 bases had no gene match. The CDR3 has 15 residues. CDR3 loop: CASSYGTRSSNEQFF. CDR3 nucleotide sequence: TGTGCCAGCAGTTACGGGACTAGATCTAGCAATGAGCAGTTCTTC.

The J gene is TRBJ2-3, the V gene TRBV28, with D tentatively TRBD1 (6 bases). The germline V gene encodes CDR1 MDHEN and CDR2 SYDVKM. The germline V and J ends were trimmed by 8 bases and 4 bases, with 13 bases remaining between them. The CDR3 totals 13 residues. CDR3 sequence: CASHQGPPDTQYF. The CDR3, as DNA: TGTGCCAGCCATCAGGGGCCGCCAGATACGCAGTATTTT. The full variable domain, rest sourced from reference TRBV28 and TRBJ2-3, is DVKVTQSSRYLVKRTGEKVFLECVQDMDHENMFWYRQDPGLGLRLIYFSYDVKMKEKGDIPEGYSVSREKKERFSLILESASTNQTSMYLCASHQGPPDTQYFGPGTRLTVL.

V and J are TRBV29-1 and TRBJ2-7; 9 nucleotides align to TRBD1. Germline CDR1 SQVTM, CDR2 ANQGSEA. This CDR3 spans 13 amino acids. V was pared by 7 bases and J by 2 bases, with 6 bases of the junction left unmatched. DNA for the CDR3: TGCAGCGCTGGGGACAGGGTAACCTACGAGCAGTACTTC. Amino acids: CSAGDRVTYEQYF.

This clone has just a few counts. V and J are TRBV11-2 and TRBJ2-3, with D maybe TRBD2 (6 bases). This CDR3 contains 14 residues. Between the trimmed V and J ends, which lost 5 bases and 4 bases, there was a span of 13 bases. Germline V gene lookup returns CDR1 SGHAT and CDR2 FQNNGV. In DNA form, the CDR3 reads TGTGCCAGCAGCCCGCCGACTAGTCCAGATACGCAGTATTTT. It translates to CASSPPTSPDTQYF.

This clone was seen more than once but under ten times. Other DNA sequences in this specimen translate into the identical CDR3. The chain links TRBV28 to TRBJ2-7; maybe TRBD1 (6 bases). CDR1 and CDR2 (germline): MDHEN, SYDVKM. CDR3 length equals 14 residues. V lost 3 bases and J lost 1, with 10 bases in between. This CDR3 reads CASSLGTPSYEQYF. The CDR3 DNA follows: TGTGCCAGCAGTTTGGGGACACCGTCCTACGAGCAGTACTTC.

This clone was detected only a few times. At the DNA level, this CDR3 is encoded by other sequences in the same sample as well. This chain connects TRBV28 to TRBJ2-7; D perhaps matches TRBD2 (7 bases). This CDR3 contains 15 residues. V lost 6 bases to trimming and J lost 0 bases, with 15 bases between them. Per the germline V gene, CDR1 is MDHEN and CDR2 is SYDVKM. The CDR3 spells CASSPGGASSYEQYF. CDR3 sequence (DNA): TGTGCCAGCAGCCCTGGGGGGGCTAGCTCCTACGAGCAGTACTTC.

V usage is TRBV7-9 and J usage is TRBJ2-7, with a possible D match to TRBD2 (5 bases). The germline V gene encodes CDR1 SEHNR and CDR2 FQNEAQ (reference sequence). CDR3 length: 13 amino acids. Deletions cut 3 bases from V and 3 bases from J, with 9 bases between. The CDR3 loop reads CASSFPSFYEQYF. The CDR3 region has the DNA TGTGCCAGCAGCTTCCCTAGCTTCTACGAGCAGTACTTC. Supplemented by reference TRBV7-9 and TRBJ2-7, the full variable domain reads DTGVSQNPRHKITKRGQNVTFRCDPISEHNRLYWYRQTLGQGPEFLTYFQNEAQLEKSRLLSDRFSAERPKGSFSTLEIQRTEQGDSAMYLCASSFPSFYEQYFGPGTRLTVT.

This sequence joins TRBV9 and TRBJ1-1; no reliable D call. The length of the CDR3 is 14 residues. V gave up 8 bases and J gave up 4 bases, with 18 bases separating them. From germline, CDR1 is SGDLS and CDR2 YYNGEE. This CDR3 reads CASCSLLQCTEAFF. The CDR3 region has the DNA TGTGCCAGTTGCTCCCTTCTACAGTGCACTGAAGCTTTCTTT.

The chain is built from TRBV25-1 and TRBJ2-7, with D perhaps matching TRBD2 (6 bases). Per the germline V gene, CDR1 is MGHDK and CDR2 is SYGVNS. The CDR3 loop spans 15 amino acids. V dropped 10 bases and J dropped 1 base, with 20 bases sitting between them. In DNA, the CDR3 is TGTGCCACCTCAACTCGACTAGGTCTATCCTACGAGCAGTACTTC. Translated, it gives CATSTRLGLSYEQYF.

J is TRBJ2-1 and V is TRBV28; 10 bases line up with TRBD2. The CDR3 runs to 16 residues. Germline V CDR1 and CDR2: MDHEN, SYDVKM. V shed 7 bases and J 6 bases; nucleotides not matched to a gene: 12. CDR3 region: CASNLPSSGRANEQFF. The CDR3 DNA follows: TGTGCCAGCAACCTCCCGAGCAGCGGGAGGGCCAATGAGCAGTTCTTC.

The chain employs TRBV4-1 and TRBJ1-1; no firm D call. CDR1 and CDR2 from the germline V gene are MGHRA and YSYEKL. Trimming stripped 0 bases from V and 0 bases from J, with 8 bases between. This CDR3 has 15 amino acids. In DNA form, the CDR3 reads TGCGCCAGCAGCCAAGAGAGAATAATGAACACTGAAGCTTTCTTT. This translates into CASSQERIMNTEAFF.

The rearrangement joins TRBV7-8 to TRBJ2-7; TRBD1 aligns across 7 bases. Germline values: CDR1 SGHVS, CDR2 FQNEAQ. V lost 5 bases, J lost 3 bases, and 7 bases stayed unmatched. The CDR3 length is 14 residues. The CDR3 here is CASSPGQFDYEQYF. As DNA, the CDR3 is TGTGCCAGCAGCCCGGGACAGTTCGACTACGAGCAGTACTTC.

The genes are TRBV6-5 and TRBJ2-2, with TRBD1 identical over 8 bases. This CDR3 has 15 amino acids. Germline values: CDR1 MNHEY, CDR2 SVGAGI. Losses at the gene ends were 4 bases for V and 4 bases for J; bases not matched to a gene: 5. The CDR3 spells CASSSGQDITGELFF. The CDR3 region has the DNA TGTGCCAGCAGTTCGGGACAGGACATCACCGGGGAGCTGTTTTTT.